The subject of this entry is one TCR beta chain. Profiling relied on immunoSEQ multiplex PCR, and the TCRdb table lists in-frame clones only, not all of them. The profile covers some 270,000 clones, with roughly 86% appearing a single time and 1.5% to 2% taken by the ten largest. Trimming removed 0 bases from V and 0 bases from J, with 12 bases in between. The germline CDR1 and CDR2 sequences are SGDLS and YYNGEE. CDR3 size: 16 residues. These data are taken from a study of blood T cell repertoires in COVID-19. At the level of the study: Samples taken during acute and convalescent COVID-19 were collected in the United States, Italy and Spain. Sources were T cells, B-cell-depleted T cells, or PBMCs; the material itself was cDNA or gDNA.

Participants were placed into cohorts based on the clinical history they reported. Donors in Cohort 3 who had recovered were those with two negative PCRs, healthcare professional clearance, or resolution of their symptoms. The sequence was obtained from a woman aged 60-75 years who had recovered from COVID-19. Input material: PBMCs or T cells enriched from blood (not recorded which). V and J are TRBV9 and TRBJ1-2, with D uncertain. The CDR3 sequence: CASSVARERPNYGYTF. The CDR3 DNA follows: TGTGCCAGCAGCGTAGCGAGGGAAAGGCCTAACTATGGCTACACCTTC.